Included here is one T cell receptor beta chain sequence, with context. Antigen unknown. The read ends 3 residues early relative to the CDR3; the germline J gene fills the gap. CDR1 DFQATT and CDR2 SNEGSKA come from the germline V gene (reference sequence). The CDR3 sequence is 16 residues long. V lost 0 bases, J lost 1 base, and 12 bases lay in between. This record comes from a study of Tregs in tolerant kidney transplant recipients. Profiling relied on immunoSEQ multiplex PCR, and the TCRdb table lists in-frame clones only, not all of them. Its clone listing holds around 32,000 clones. Study results and caveats: Nucleotide sequences could not be compared across some patients' samples due to primer changes.

Related graft donors supplied nonmyeloablative bone marrow transplants, and mixed chimerism was transient. This sequence originates from a human patient who received a combined kidney and bone marrow transplant. Some of these T cells may belong to the graft donor. This specimen consisted of CD4+ T cells from blood (PBMCs), obtained 24 months after the transplant. The rearrangement uses TRBV20-1 and TRBJ2-2; D may be TRBD2 (5 bases). CDR3 in amino acids: CSARDHRRGNTGELFF. CDR3 DNA, as far as it was read: TGCAGTGCTAGAGATCATAGACGGGGGAACACCGGGGAG.